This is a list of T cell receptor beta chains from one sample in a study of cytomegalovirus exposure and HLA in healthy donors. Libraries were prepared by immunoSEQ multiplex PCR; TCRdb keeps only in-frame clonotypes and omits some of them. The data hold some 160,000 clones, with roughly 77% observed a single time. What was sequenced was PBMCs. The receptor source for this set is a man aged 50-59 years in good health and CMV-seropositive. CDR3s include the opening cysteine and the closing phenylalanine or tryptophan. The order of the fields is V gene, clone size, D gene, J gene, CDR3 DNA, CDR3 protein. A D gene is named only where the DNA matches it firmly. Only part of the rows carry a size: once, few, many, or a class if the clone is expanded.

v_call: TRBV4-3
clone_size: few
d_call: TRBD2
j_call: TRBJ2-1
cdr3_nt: TGCGCCAGCAGCCAAGACGTGAGCGGGGGATCTTACAATGAGCAGTTCTTC
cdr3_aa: CASSQDVSGGSYNEQFF

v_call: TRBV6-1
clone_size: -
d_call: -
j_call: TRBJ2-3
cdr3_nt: TGTGCCAGCAGGTACAGGGCTTCAGATACGCAGTATTTT
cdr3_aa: CASRYRASDTQYF

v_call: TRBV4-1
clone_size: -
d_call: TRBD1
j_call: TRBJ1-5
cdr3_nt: TGCGCCAGCAGCCAAGTAGGGGGCGGGGGCAATCAGCCCCAGCATTTT
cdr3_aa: CASSQVGGGGNQPQHF

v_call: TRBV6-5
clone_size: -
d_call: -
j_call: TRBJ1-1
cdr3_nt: TGTGCCAGCAGTTTCCAACAGGGCAACACTGAAGCTTTCTTT
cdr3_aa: CASSFQQGNTEAFF

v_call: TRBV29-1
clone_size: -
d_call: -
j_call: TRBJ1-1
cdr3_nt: TGCAGCGTGGAAGGACAGCCTATGAGCACTGAAGCTTTCTTT
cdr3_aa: CSVEGQPMSTEAFF

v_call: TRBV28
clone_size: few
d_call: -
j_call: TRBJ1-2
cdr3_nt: TGTGCCAGCCGAGGGGGGGCACCTAACTATGGCTACACCTTC
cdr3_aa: CASRGGAPNYGYTF

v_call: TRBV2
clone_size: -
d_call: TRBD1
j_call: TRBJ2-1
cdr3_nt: TGTGCCAGCAGTGACATGGGACAGGGCCTGACCGGGCAGTTCTTC
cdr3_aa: CASSDMGQGLTGQFF

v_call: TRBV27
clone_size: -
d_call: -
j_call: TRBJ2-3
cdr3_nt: TGTGCCAGCAGTCACGGTAGCACAGATACGCAGTATTTT
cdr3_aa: CASSHGSTDTQYF

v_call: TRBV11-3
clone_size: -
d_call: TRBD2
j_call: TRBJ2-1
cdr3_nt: TGTGCCAGCAGCTTAGATGGCGGGGGTAGCTCCTACAATGAGCAGTTCTTC
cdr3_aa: CASSLDGGGSSYNEQFF

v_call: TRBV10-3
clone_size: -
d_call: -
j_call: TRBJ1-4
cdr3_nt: TGTGCCATCAGTGGCGGGGGGTTTAAGGAAAAACTGTTTTTT
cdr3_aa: CAISGGGFKEKLFF

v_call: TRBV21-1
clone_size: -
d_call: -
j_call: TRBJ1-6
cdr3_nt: TGTGCCAGCAATAAAGGATGTAGGCTGGTAAGGGGATCCTATAATTCACCCCTCCACTTT
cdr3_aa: CASNKGCRLVRGSYNSPLHF

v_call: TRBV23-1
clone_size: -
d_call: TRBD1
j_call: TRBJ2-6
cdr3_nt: TGCGCCAGCAGCCAGGACAGGGTAGAGGAACGGGCTGGGGCCAACGTCCTGACTTTC
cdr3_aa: CASSQDRVEERAGANVLTF

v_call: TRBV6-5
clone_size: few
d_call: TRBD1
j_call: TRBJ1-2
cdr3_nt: TGTGCCAGCAGTTACGAGGGGGCCTATGGCTACACCTTC
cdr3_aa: CASSYEGAYGYTF

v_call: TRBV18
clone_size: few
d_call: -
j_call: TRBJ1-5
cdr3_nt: TGTGCCAGCTCACCACCGGGGGACACTCAGCCCCAGCATTTT
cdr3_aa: CASSPPGDTQPQHF

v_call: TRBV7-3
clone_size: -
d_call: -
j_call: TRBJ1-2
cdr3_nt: TGTGCCAGCAGCTTAGATCCGGGGCGGGGCTATGGCTACACCTTC
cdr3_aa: CASSLDPGRGYGYTF

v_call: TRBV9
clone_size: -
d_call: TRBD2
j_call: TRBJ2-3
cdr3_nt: TGTGCCAGCAGCGTCGGAGGGGAGGGGAATACGCAGTATTTT
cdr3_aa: CASSVGGEGNTQYF

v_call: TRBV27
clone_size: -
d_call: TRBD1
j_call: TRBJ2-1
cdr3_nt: TGTGCCAGCAGTCCCCCCCGTTTCGGGACAGGTGGCGAGCAGTTCTTC
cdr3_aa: CASSPPRFGTGGEQFF

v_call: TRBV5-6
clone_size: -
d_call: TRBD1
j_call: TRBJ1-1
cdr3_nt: TGTGCCAGCACCTCTCTGATAACGGGACAGCTAGCCACTGAAGCTTTCTTT
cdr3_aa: CASTSLITGQLATEAFF

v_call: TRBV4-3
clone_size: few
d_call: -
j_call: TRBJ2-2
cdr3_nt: TGCGCCAGCAGCCAAGATGTAAGCCTACCCACCGGGGAGCTGTTTTTT
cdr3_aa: CASSQDVSLPTGELFF

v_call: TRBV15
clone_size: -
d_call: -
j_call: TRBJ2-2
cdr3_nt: TGTGCCACCAGCAGACCTCTCGGATTCCTTACCTCCGGGACTCACACCGGGGAGCTGTTTTTT
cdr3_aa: CATSRPLGFLTSGTHTGELFF